These 15 T cell receptor beta chains originate from one sample sequenced in a study of tumor-infiltrating lymphocytes in localized non-small cell lung cancer. The protocol was immunoSEQ multiplex PCR, while the TCRdb copy is restricted to in-frame clones and leaves out a portion. The repertoire holds about 9,500 clones, around 72% seen once, with roughly 15% in the top ten. The sample taken for sequencing was lung tumor tissue. The receptor set was obtained from a human donor with non-small cell lung cancer.

The chain carries TRBV19 and TRBJ2-2; D call uncertain. Per the germline V gene, CDR1 is LNHDA and CDR2 is SQIVND (reference sequence). This CDR3 is 13 amino acids long. Trimming removed 4 bases from V and 2 bases from J, with 5 bases in between. In nucleotides, the CDR3 is TGTGCCAGTAGTAACCCTAACACCGGGGAGCTGTTTTTT. Its protein product is CASSNPNTGELFF.

This chain uses TRBV9 with TRBJ2-5; possibly TRBD2 for D (5 bases). V shed 0 bases and J shed 2 bases, with 14 bases lying between them. The CDR3 is made up of 16 amino acids. Germline values: CDR1 SGDLS, CDR2 YYNGEE. This CDR3 reads CASSVGLGRTQETQYF. CDR3 nucleotide sequence: TGTGCCAGCAGCGTAGGGTTGGGTCGGACTCAAGAGACCCAGTACTTC.

This clone was found a few times. This chain links TRBV19 with TRBJ1-6; 9 positions match TRBD1. CDR1 LNHDA and CDR2 SQIVND come from the germline V gene (reference sequence). This CDR3 region has 15 residues. Trimming removed 4 bases from V and 7 bases from J; junction bases left unmatched: 5. CDR3 sequence: CASSTSTGGNSPLHF. CDR3 DNA: TGTGCCAGTAGTACATCGACAGGGGGAAATTCACCCCTCCACTTT.

Judged by abundance, this clone is medium-sized. The chain couples TRBV5-4 to TRBJ2-2; 9 nucleotides match TRBD2. Germline V gene lookup returns CDR1 SGHNT and CDR2 YYREEE (reference sequence). V was clipped by 4 bases and J by 8 bases; unmatched bases: 15. CDR3 length: 17 amino acids. In DNA, the CDR3 is TGTGCCAGCAGCCCCCCTGGGGCTAGCGGGGTCGGAGGGGAGCTGTTTTTT. As protein: CASSPPGASGVGGELFF.

The rearrangement joins TRBV18 to TRBJ1-2; the match to TRBD1 covers 9 bases. The V and J ends lost 3 bases and 6 bases, in that order; junction bases with no gene match: 11. CDR1 is KGHSH and CDR2 is LQKENI in the germline V gene. The CDR3 is made up of 16 amino acids. CDR3 DNA sequence: TGTGCCAGCTCACCCCTCACTCCGGACAGGGGAGATGGCTACACCTTC. Its protein is CASSPLTPDRGDGYTF. Looking up the rest from reference TRBV18 and TRBJ1-2 gives the full variable domain: NAGVMQNPRHLVRRRGQEARLRCSPMKGHSHVYWYRQLPEEGLKFMVYLQKENIIDESGMPKERFSAEFPKEGPSILRIQQVVRGDSAAYFCASSPLTPDRGDGYTFGSGTRLTVV.

By proportion, this clone is medium-sized (0.01 to 0.1%). V usage is TRBV28 and J usage is TRBJ1-1; a weak D match, TRBD1 (5 bases). Looked up from germline, CDR1 is MDHEN and CDR2 is SYDVKM. V dropped 4 bases and J dropped 7 bases, with 13 bases sitting between them. The CDR3 runs 13 residues. The CDR3 nucleotides are TGTGCCAGCAGTTCTGCGGGGCGGATTGAAGCTTTCTTT. Its protein product is CASSSAGRIEAFF.

In this sample, this clone is large. The V call is TRBV7-3, the J call TRBJ2-2; weak D call: TRBD2 (6 bases). V was pared by 6 bases and J by 4 bases, with 12 bases between. Germline-derived CDR1 and CDR2 are SGHTA and FQGTGA. The length of the CDR3 is 14 residues. CDR3 sequence reads: CASRSGVGTGELFF. CDR3 sequence (DNA): TGTGCCAGCAGGTCGGGGGTAGGCACCGGGGAGCTGTTTTTT.

The genes are TRBV5-1 and TRBJ2-3; possible D gene TRBD2, 6 bases. The germline V gene has CDR1 SGHRS and CDR2 YFSETQ. The ends were cut back, 6 bases at V and 4 bases at J, with 15 bases in the middle. The CDR3 covers 14 residues. CDR3 coding DNA: TGCGCCAGCAAGCGACTAGATGTGGCAGATACGCAGTATTTT. Translated, it gives CASKRLDVADTQYF.

The chain is built from TRBV7-2 and TRBJ1-4, with TRBD1 matching 8 bases. V was clipped by 5 bases and J by 7 bases; unmatched bases: 9. The length of the CDR3 is 15 residues. Per the germline V gene, CDR1 is SGHTA and CDR2 is FQGNSA. The CDR3 nucleotides are TGTGCCAGCAGCCCCACCGGACAGGGCGCTGAAAAACTGTTTTTT. As protein: CASSPTGQGAEKLFF. Based on the CDR3 plus reference TRBV7-2 and TRBJ1-4, the full variable domain is GAGVSQSPSNKVTEKGKDVELRCDPISGHTALYWYRQSLGQGLEFLIYFQGNSAPDKSGLPSDRFSAERTGGSVSTLTIQRTQQEDSAVYLCASSPTGQGAEKLFFGSGTQLSVL.

This sequence joins TRBV7-3 and TRBJ1-1; 7 bases are shared with TRBD1. V dropped 5 bases and J dropped 8; count of bases not matched to a gene: 8. Germline V CDR1 and CDR2: SGHTA, FQGTGA. This CDR3 is built from 13 residues. The CDR3 region has the DNA TGTGCCAGCAGCCCACCGACAGGGCGCGAAGCTTTCTTT. The encoded protein is CASSPPTGREAFF.

This clone is termed medium-sized. This chain joins TRBV7-9 and TRBJ2-7, with TRBD2 matching 7 bases. This CDR3 has 13 residues. The junction had 4 bases not matched to a gene; V was cut back by 3 bases and J by 5 bases. Germline CDR1 SEHNR, CDR2 FQNEAQ (reference sequence). The CDR3 sequence is CASSFGGGDEQYF. The CDR3, as DNA: TGTGCCAGCAGCTTCGGTGGGGGGGACGAGCAGTACTTC.

This clone showed up just a few times. J is TRBJ2-5 and V is TRBV29-1; 8 nucleotides agree with TRBD1. CDR3 length: 11 residues. From germline, CDR1 is SQVTM and CDR2 ANQGSEA. CDR3 nucleotides: TGCAGTGCGGACAGGGCTGAGACCCAGTACTTC. This codes for CSADRAETQYF. Full variable domain (missing parts from reference TRBV29-1 and TRBJ2-5): SAVISQKPSRDICQRGTSLTIQCQVDSQVTMMFWYRQQPGQSLTLIATANQGSEATYESGFVIDKFPISRPNLTFSTLTVSNMSPEDSSIYLCSADRAETQYFGPGTRLLVL.

This clone was seen a few times. The genes are TRBV5-1 and TRBJ1-1; a weak D match, TRBD1 (6 bases). Looked up from germline, CDR1 is SGHRS and CDR2 is YFSETQ. The CDR3 contains 15 residues. Trimming cost V 0 bases and J 4 bases, with 13 bases left between them. The CDR3 DNA reads TGCGCCAGCAGCTTGGAGGGGGGCCAGGGCACTGAAGCTTTCTTT. Translating gives CASSLEGGQGTEAFF.

The count of this clone is one. The chain links TRBV11-2 to TRBJ2-3; D is uncertain. Germline CDR1 SGHAT, CDR2 FQNNGV. V was cut by 1 base and J by 5 bases, with 4 bases left in between. The CDR3 extends over 12 amino acids. DNA for the CDR3: TGTGCCAGCAGCTTAGGAAGAGATACGCAGTATTTT. It encodes CASSLGRDTQYF.

This sequence joins TRBV18 and TRBJ1-3; D is unresolved. The CDR3 has 14 amino acids. The germline V gene has CDR1 KGHSH and CDR2 LQKENI. V dropped 0 bases and J dropped 0 bases, with 3 bases sitting between them. CDR3 loop: CASSPPISGNTIYF. The CDR3 nucleotides are TGTGCCAGCTCACCACCTATCTCTGGAAACACCATATATTTT.